These 21 T cell receptor beta chains were sequenced from one sample in a study of blood T cell repertoires in COVID-19. Using immunoSEQ multiplex PCR, the repertoire was profiled, and TCRdb retains in-frame clones only, with some absent. This table holds hundreds of thousands of clones, approximately 86% found once. The sequenced material came from peripheral blood. Receptors were obtained from an elderly woman with active or convalescent COVID-19.

The chain links TRBV30 to TRBJ2-5, with 8 bases fitting TRBD1. In germline, CDR1 is GTSNPN, CDR2 SVGIG (reference sequence). The CDR3 spans 14 residues. J gave up 5 bases and V 7 bases, and 12 bases lay outside the gene matches. CDR3 coding DNA: TGTGCCTATTCTCCCCAGGGGGCCGGGGAGACCCAGTACTTC. Residues: CAYSPQGAGETQYF.

V gene TRBV18 combines with J gene TRBJ1-5; TRBD1 might be the D (6 bases). Trimming took off 3 bases at V and 6 bases at J, with 18 bases between the two ends. CDR1 is KGHSH, CDR2 LQKENI, per germline. The CDR3 spans 16 residues. CDR3 coding DNA: TGTGCCAGCTCACCCGCCGCGGGGGGGGCGGTTCAGCCCCAGCATTTT. This codes for CASSPAAGGAVQPQHF. The full variable domain, rest sourced from reference TRBV18 and TRBJ1-5, is NAGVMQNPRHLVRRRGQEARLRCSPMKGHSHVYWYRQLPEEGLKFMVYLQKENIIDESGMPKERFSAEFPKEGPSILRIQQVVRGDSAAYFCASSPAAGGAVQPQHFGDGTRLSIL.

The V gene is TRBV3-1 (or the pseudogene TRBV3-2), the J gene TRBJ2-7; 9 positions agree with TRBD2. V lost 2 bases and J lost 1; bases outside the gene matches: 3. The germline gives CDR1 LGHDT, CDR2 YNNKEL (reference sequence). CDR3 size: 15 residues. This chain's CDR3 is CASSQPGLASYEQYF. CDR3 DNA sequence: TGTGCCAGCAGCCAACCGGGACTAGCATCCTACGAGCAGTACTTC.

The chain has TRBV7-9 and TRBJ1-4, with D hard to call. Trimming cost V 3 bases and J 5 bases, with 13 bases left between them. Per germline, CDR1 SEHNR and CDR2 FQNEAQ (reference sequence). The CDR3 is 15 residues long. CDR3 in amino acids: CASSFNLGRNEKLFF. The CDR3 coding sequence is TGTGCCAGCAGCTTCAACCTGGGCAGAAATGAAAAACTGTTTTTT.

This sequence joins TRBV24-1 and TRBJ2-2; the D gene is possibly TRBD1 (6 bases). The germline V gene has CDR1 KGHDR and CDR2 SFDVKD. The CDR3 loop spans 15 amino acids. V gave up 1 base and J gave up 6 bases, with 11 bases separating them. The CDR3 loop is CATSDLGQGSGELFF. As DNA, the CDR3 is TGTGCCACCAGTGATTTAGGGCAGGGGTCCGGGGAGCTGTTTTTT.

J is TRBJ2-2 and V is TRBV28, with 7 nucleotides matching TRBD1. CDR1 and CDR2 (germline): MDHEN, SYDVKM. The CDR3 is made up of 16 amino acids. V shed 6 bases, J shed 0 bases, and the junction held 7 bases outside the gene matches. CDR3 sequence reads: CASRQQGPSNTGELFF. The DNA for the CDR3 is TGTGCCAGCAGACAACAGGGGCCCTCGAACACCGGGGAGCTGTTTTTT.

The V gene is TRBV2, the J gene TRBJ1-1; D remains unclear. V was clipped by 5 bases and J by 5 bases, with 6 bases between them. CDR1 and CDR2 (germline): SNHLY, FYNNEI. CDR3 length: 11 amino acids. The CDR3, as DNA: TGTGCCAGCAGTCAGGAAACTGAAGCTTTCTTT. Its translation is CASSQETEAFF.

The count of this clone is one. The chain employs TRBV29-1 and TRBJ2-7; the D gene is possibly TRBD1 (6 bases). V was pared by 4 bases and J by 1 base, with 11 bases between. This CDR3 spans 13 amino acids. CDR1 and CDR2 from the germline V gene are SQVTM and ANQGSEA. CDR3 protein: CSVAHRESYEQYF. The CDR3 nucleotides are TGCAGCGTTGCTCACAGGGAATCCTACGAGCAGTACTTC.

The chain employs TRBV6-1 and TRBJ1-2; D not certain. The CDR3 consists of 13 residues. Germline V lookup: CDR1 MNHNS, CDR2 SASEGT. V shed 3 bases and J shed 7 bases, with 12 bases lying between them. The CDR3 DNA reads as TGTGCCAGCAGTGATAGCGTAATGGGTGGCTACACCTTC. Translated, it gives CASSDSVMGGYTF.

The chain carries TRBV10-3 and TRBJ2-7; the D is unclear. Germline CDR1 ENHRY, CDR2 SYGVKD. V was clipped by 9 bases and J by 3 bases, with 15 bases between them. The CDR3 is made up of 13 amino acids. CDR3 sequence: CAIAEPPLYEQYF. CDR3 bases: TGTGCCATTGCGGAACCCCCACTCTACGAGCAGTACTTC.

This chain links TRBV30 with TRBJ1-6; D remains ambiguous. The CDR3 loop spans 13 amino acids. Germline values: CDR1 GTSNPN, CDR2 SVGIG (reference sequence). V was cut by 1 base and J by 7 bases, with 8 bases left in between. CDR3 DNA sequence: TGTGCCTGGAGTGCCGTGAGCAATTCACCCCTCCACTTT. This codes for CAWSAVSNSPLHF.

This rearrangement joins TRBV5-1 to TRBJ1-6; 10 bases map to TRBD1. J lost 9 bases, V lost 1 base, and 7 bases had no gene match. The CDR3 has 16 amino acids. Per germline, CDR1 SGHRS and CDR2 YFSETQ. The CDR3 spells CASSLSDRGTGSPLHF. In DNA, the CDR3 is TGCGCCAGCAGCTTGTCGGACAGGGGGACGGGTTCACCCCTCCACTTT.

This clone appeared once. The chain recombines TRBV3-1 (or the pseudogene TRBV3-2) with TRBJ1-5, with TRBD1 identical over 7 bases. The CDR3 totals 15 residues. Trimming at V came to 2 bases and at J to 0 bases, leaving 1 base not matched to a gene. Germline V gene sequence: CDR1 LGHDT, CDR2 YNNKEL (reference sequence). In nucleotides, the CDR3 is TGTGCCAGCAGCCAAAGACAGGGTAGCAATCAGCCCCAGCATTTT. Its protein product is CASSQRQGSNQPQHF.

V is TRBV18 and J is TRBJ2-7; TRBD2 agrees at 7 bases. CDR1 is KGHSH and CDR2 is LQKENI in the germline V gene. The length of the CDR3 is 13 residues. Trimming took 0 bases from V and 7 from J; bases not matched to a gene: 3. For the CDR3, the DNA is TGTGCCAGCTCACCACCTGCCGGGGGGGAGCAGTACTTC. Its translation is CASSPPAGGEQYF.

V is TRBV18 and J is TRBJ1-1; D uncertain. Germline CDR1 reads KGHSH; CDR2 reads LQKENI. V lost 3 bases and J 6 bases, leaving 29 bases between the germline ends. The CDR3 loop spans 19 amino acids. The CDR3 protein is CASSPPPNYDLNVVAEAFF. The CDR3 DNA reads as TGTGCCAGCTCACCCCCTCCCAACTATGATCTAAATGTTGTGGCTGAAGCTTTCTTT.

The chain uses TRBV5-1 and TRBJ1-4, with D unresolved. V shed 2 bases and J shed 7 bases, with 15 bases lying between them. There are 15 residues in the CDR3. Per the germline V gene, CDR1 is SGHRS and CDR2 is YFSETQ. The CDR3 sequence: CASSFLLIRGEKLFF. CDR3 bases: TGCGCCAGCAGCTTTCTCTTGATACGGGGTGAAAAACTGTTTTTT. The whole variable domain, remainder taken from reference TRBV5-1 and TRBJ1-4, is KAGVTQTPRYLIKTRGQQVTLSCSPISGHRSVSWYQQTPGQGLQFLFEYFSETQRNKGNFPGRFSGRQFSNSRSEMNVSTLELGDSALYLCASSFLLIRGEKLFFGSGTQLSVL.

The V call is TRBV27, the J call TRBJ1-2; 7 bases align to TRBD1. The germline CDR1 and CDR2 sequences are MNHEY and SMNVEV (reference sequence). The ends lost 2 bases at V and 4 bases at J; junction bases unmatched: 4. The CDR3 length is 14 residues. The CDR3 protein is CASSLDRDGYGYTF. DNA for the CDR3: TGTGCCAGCAGTTTAGACAGGGATGGCTATGGCTACACCTTC.

J is TRBJ2-7 and V is TRBV24-1; 9 bases line up with TRBD1. J was trimmed by 3 bases and V by 1 base; bases with no gene match: 9. The CDR3 contains 17 residues. In germline, CDR1 is KGHDR, CDR2 SFDVKD. In nucleotides, the CDR3 is TGTGCCACCAGTGATTTATATCGGGACAGGGTGTTCTACGAGCAGTACTTC. As protein: CATSDLYRDRVFYEQYF.

The chain links TRBV24-1 to TRBJ2-3; 11 nucleotides match TRBD2. V dropped 10 bases and J dropped 2; count of bases not matched to a gene: 7. This CDR3 comprises 15 residues. Germline assignment: CDR1 KGHDR and CDR2 SFDVKD. The CDR3 DNA is TGTGCCACTGTCGGGACTAGCGGTAACACAGATACGCAGTATTTT. It translates to CATVGTSGNTDTQYF.

This chain joins TRBV27 and TRBJ2-3, with no clear D. Trimming stripped 0 bases from V and 3 bases from J, with 4 bases between. The CDR3 loop spans 13 amino acids. Germline V gene data show CDR1 as MNHEY and CDR2 as SMNVEV (reference sequence). The CDR3: CASSLSRTDTQYF. The CDR3 DNA follows: TGTGCCAGCAGTTTATCGAGAACAGATACGCAGTATTTT.

The rearrangement links TRBV3-1 (or the pseudogene TRBV3-2) to TRBJ1-1; 7 nucleotides match TRBD1. Germline lookup yields CDR1 LGHDT and CDR2 YNNKEL (reference sequence). The CDR3 runs 15 residues. V shed 4 bases, J shed 3 bases, and the junction held 8 bases outside the gene matches. CDR3: CASSRLGGSHTEAFF. DNA for the CDR3: TGTGCCAGCAGCCGACTAGGGGGCAGTCACACTGAAGCTTTCTTT.